These T cell receptor beta chains were read from a single sample in a study of radiotherapy plus CTLA-4 blockade in lung cancer. TCRdb keeps only in-frame clones here, not all; method: immunoSEQ multiplex PCR. The sample lists tens of thousands of clones; roughly 86% were seen once. This sample comprised peripheral blood, obtained from a patient treated with radiotherapy plus ipilimumab. The origin of the receptors is a human donor with non-small cell lung cancer that progressed on radiotherapy plus ipilimumab. Each CDR3 is given with its conserved first and last residue. Each record gives: D gene, clone size, V gene, J gene, CDR3 DNA, CDR3 protein. A D gene is named only where the DNA matches it firmly. Expanded clones are given a class, and other clones once, few, many or no size at all.

>-|-|TRBV5-5|TRBJ2-5
TGTGCCAGCAGCTTGGCCTTGGCAAAAGAGACCCAGTACTTC
CASSLALAKETQYF
>-|-|TRBV5-6|TRBJ1-1
TGTGCCAGCAGCCCACCCGCCCCGAACACTGAAGCTTTCTTT
CASSPPAPNTEAFF
>-|-|TRBV7-2|TRBJ1-2
TGTGCCAGCAGCTTGTTGTATGGCTACACCTTC
CASSLLYGYTF
>TRBD2|once|TRBV25-1|TRBJ2-1
TGTGCCAGCAGGGATGGGGGGGATTACAATGAGCAGTTCTTC
CASRDGGDYNEQFF
>-|-|TRBV18|TRBJ2-7
TGTGCCAGCTCACCACGGTTCAGTACGACTAATGACCGATGGGAGCAGTACTTC
CASSPRFSTTNDRWEQYF
>-|-|TRBV5-4|TRBJ1-5
TGTGCCAGCAGCTTGGCGGGGGTAGGCCAGCCCCAGCATTTT
CASSLAGVGQPQHF
>-|-|TRBV6-6|TRBJ1-4
TGTGCCAGTGGGGGACGGAGGAATGAAAAACTGTTTTTT
CASGGRRNEKLFF
>-|-|TRBV30|TRBJ2-7
TGTGCCTGGAGTGTAAACTCCAACGAGCAGTACTTC
CAWSVNSNEQYF
>TRBD1|-|TRBV5-1|TRBJ2-1
TGCGCCAGCAGCCCCGGTGGGCAGGGGGCTTACAATGAGCAGTTCTTC
CASSPGGQGAYNEQFF
>TRBD1|-|TRBV5-6|TRBJ1-2
TGTGCCAGCAGCCCGGGGACAGCGAACTATGGCTACACCTTC
CASSPGTANYGYTF
>TRBD2|-|TRBV4-3|TRBJ2-1
TGCGCCAGCAGCCAAGTTGTAGCGGGAGTTAGGAATGAGCAGTTCTTC
CASSQVVAGVRNEQFF
>TRBD1|-|TRBV5-1|TRBJ1-4
TGCGCCAGCAGCCCGGGACAGGGGAGGGCTAATGAAAAACTGTTTTTT
CASSPGQGRANEKLFF
>-|-|TRBV7-8|TRBJ2-7
TGTGCCAGCAGTTCGGGGAGGGAGCAGTACTTC
CASSSGREQYF
>TRBD1|-|TRBV19|TRBJ2-5
TGTGCCAGTAGTACCCGGGACAGGCAAGAGACCCAGTACTTC
CASSTRDRQETQYF
>-|-|TRBV19|TRBJ2-3
TGTGCCAGTAGTAGGGGGGACTTACGCACAGATACGCAGTATTTT
CASSRGDLRTDTQYF
>TRBD2|-|TRBV2|TRBJ2-1
TGTGCCAGCAGTACTAGCGGGAGGGGGTTGAATGAGCAGTTCTTC
CASSTSGRGLNEQFF
>-|-|TRBV5-6|TRBJ1-5
TGTGCCAGCAGCTTTGGGGGAGGGGGTCCCCAGCATTTT
CASSFGGGGPQHF
>-|-|TRBV10-3|TRBJ2-7
TGTGCCATCAGAGGGGGGGGGCCGAGCTCCTACGAGCAGTACTTC
CAIRGGGPSSYEQYF
>-|-|TRBV18|TRBJ2-1
TGTGCCAGCTCACCAAACAGGGCAGGTCCCACTTACAATGAGCAGTTCTTC
CASSPNRAGPTYNEQFF
>-|-|TRBV4-1|TRBJ2-2
TGCGCCAGCAGCCAAGCCGACAGTTTTAACACCGGGGAGCTGTTTTTT
CASSQADSFNTGELFF
>TRBD1|few|TRBV7-8|TRBJ2-7
TGTGCCAGCAGCTTCACAGGGACAGGGCTTCGCGAGCAGTACTTC
CASSFTGTGLREQYF
>-|-|TRBV2|TRBJ1-2
TGTGCCAGCACCTGGGGGGGTTCTAACTATGGCTACACCTTC
CASTWGGSNYGYTF
>-|-|TRBV27|TRBJ2-3
TGTGCCAGCAGTTTAAAGGACACCAGGTCAGGAGATACGCAGTATTTT
CASSLKDTRSGDTQYF
>-|-|TRBV30|TRBJ1-2
TGTGCCTGGAGTGTACAGACACCTGTCCGCGGGCGTATGGACTATGGCTACACCTTC
CAWSVQTPVRGRMDYGYTF
>-|-|TRBV18|TRBJ1-4
TGTGCCAGTCAACCTGGGGCAACTAATGAAAAACTGTTTTTT
CASQPGATNEKLFF
>-|-|TRBV5-4|TRBJ1-5
TGTGCCAGCAGCCCGGGTTCTGGTCAGCCCCAGCATTTT
CASSPGSGQPQHF
>-|once|TRBV7-8|TRBJ1-6
TGTGCCAGCAGCTTAGGTTGGGGGGCTTATAATTCACCCCTCCACTTT
CASSLGWGAYNSPLHF
>-|-|TRBV6-1|TRBJ1-2
TGTGCCAGCAGAGAGGGCCTCTATGGCTACACCTTC
CASREGLYGYTF
>TRBD1|-|TRBV5-1|TRBJ2-5
TGCGCCAGCAGCACAGGGACAGGGATGTTGTCCCAAGAGACCCAGTACTTC
CASSTGTGMLSQETQYF
>TRBD1|-|TRBV6-1|TRBJ1-6
TGTGCCAGCAAAATGGACAGGGCCTATAATTCACCCCTCCACTTT
CASKMDRAYNSPLHF
>-|-|TRBV7-6|TRBJ1-6
TGTGCCAGCAGCGGTACAGGGAATAATTCACCCCTCCACTTT
CASSGTGNNSPLHF
>-|-|TRBV7-2|TRBJ2-7
TGTGCCAGCAGCCCAGTGGGCGGGCCCTCCTACGAGCAGTACTTC
CASSPVGGPSYEQYF
>-|once|TRBV7-8|TRBJ2-1
TGTGCCAGCAGCTTGGCACAGCAGATATACAATGAGCAGTTCTTC
CASSLAQQIYNEQFF
>TRBD1|once|TRBV10-3|TRBJ1-1
TGTGCCATTGGGGACAGACTGAACACTGAAGCTTTCTTT
CAIGDRLNTEAFF
>TRBD1|-|TRBV19|TRBJ1-5
TGTGCCAGTCACCGACAGGGGATAAGTCAGCCCCAGCATTTT
CASHRQGISQPQHF
>-|once|TRBV7-3|TRBJ2-2
TGTGCCAGCAGCCGGGCGTGGGGCGGGGAGCTGTTTTTT
CASSRAWGGELFF
>-|-|TRBV6-5|TRBJ2-7
TGTGCCAGCAGTCTCTCAGTAAGCTCCTACGAGCAGTACTTC
CASSLSVSSYEQYF
>-|-|TRBV30|TRBJ1-1
TGTGCCTGGAACCAGGGAAGCACTGAAGCTTTCTTT
CAWNQGSTEAFF
>-|-|TRBV10-3|TRBJ1-2
TGTGCCACTCTTACAGGGAACTATGGCTACACCTTC
CATLTGNYGYTF
>TRBD2|-|TRBV7-2|TRBJ2-1
TGTGCCAGCAGCCGATCTGGGACTAGCGGGAGTCGCGAGCAGTTCTTC
CASSRSGTSGSREQFF
>-|-|TRBV19|TRBJ1-2
TGTGCCAGTAACAACTCGCAAGGACAAAAAGCCTTC
CASNNSQGQKAF
>-|-|TRBV5-4|TRBJ1-2
TGTGCCAGCAGCCCGGAACCTAACTATGGCTACACCTTC
CASSPEPNYGYTF
>-|few|TRBV7-2|TRBJ1-1
TGTGCCAGCGCGGGTCCTCCTATGAACACTGAAGCTTTCTTT
CASAGPPMNTEAFF
>-|-|TRBV7-9|TRBJ2-2
TGTGCCAGCAGCTTAGATTCACCTACCGGGGAGCTGTTTTTT
CASSLDSPTGELFF
>-|once|TRBV6-6|TRBJ1-1
TGTGCCAGCCGCCGTGGACCCGGGAACACTGAAGCTTTCTTT
CASRRGPGNTEAFF
>-|few|TRBV7-6|TRBJ2-2
TGTGCCAGCAGCTTATTATGGTGGGGAGCCGGGGAGCTGTTTTTT
CASSLLWWGAGELFF
>TRBD2|-|TRBV19|TRBJ2-2
TGTGCCAGTAGCCCCCGACTAGCGGGATACACCGGGGAGCTGTTTTTT
CASSPRLAGYTGELFF
>TRBD2|-|TRBV2|TRBJ2-3
TGTGCCAGCAGTGTGGGGCGGGGGAGCACAGATACGCAGTATTTT
CASSVGRGSTDTQYF
>-|-|TRBV5-1|TRBJ2-4
TGCGCCAGCAGCTTACATCCAGGTAGCGGAGAACTAGCCAAAAACATTCAGTACTTC
CASSLHPGSGELAKNIQYF
>TRBD2|once|TRBV11-2|TRBJ2-1
TGTGCCAGCAGCTTATTCATAAGGGACACCGGCGGGAGGATTGAGCAGTTCTTC
CASSLFIRDTGGRIEQFF
>TRBD1|-|TRBV7-9|TRBJ2-7
TGTGCCAGCAGCCCGGGACAGGGAAAGCAGTACTTC
CASSPGQGKQYF